These 30 T cell receptor beta chains originate from one sample sequenced in a study of blood T cell repertoires in COVID-19. The table came from immunoSEQ multiplex PCR; TCRdb's copy has only in-frame clones and leaves some out. The sample lists about 100,000 clones; more than 85% were seen once. Sequencing used peripheral blood. The receptors here all came from a man between 18 and 35 years old with acute or convalescent COVID-19.

This clone showed up just a few times. The chain joins TRBV19 to TRBJ1-5; a possible D gene is TRBD1 (5 bases). The CDR3 is 15 residues long. Between the trimmed V and J ends, which lost 8 bases and 0 bases, there was a span of 14 bases. The V gene's germline CDR1 is LNHDA and CDR2 SQIVND (reference sequence). CDR3 amino acids: CASWEGKFSNQPQHF. CDR3 sequence (DNA): TGTGCCAGTTGGGAGGGGAAATTTAGCAATCAGCCCCAGCATTTT.

This chain links TRBV5-1 with TRBJ1-3; D may be TRBD1 (5 bases). The V and J ends lost 1 base and 4 bases respectively, with 12 bases between them. CDR3 length: 15 residues. The germline gives CDR1 SGHRS, CDR2 YFSETQ. This chain's CDR3 is CASSLTQGSGNTIYF. CDR3 sequence (DNA): TGCGCCAGCAGCTTGACTCAGGGATCCGGAAACACCATATATTTT.

The rearrangement uses TRBV19 and TRBJ1-2; the D is unclear. The V end lost 9 bases, the J end lost 2 bases, and 10 bases lay between the germline ends. The CDR3 extends over 12 amino acids. CDR1 is LNHDA, CDR2 SQIVND, per germline (reference sequence). CDR3 sequence reads: CASGDGNYGYTF. CDR3 coding DNA: TGTGCCAGCGGAGACGGAAACTATGGCTACACCTTC.

The CDR3: CASRYSGDTEAFF. CDR3 nucleotides: TGCGCCAGCAGGTACTCGGGGGACACTGAAGCTTTCTTT. V and J are TRBV5-1 and TRBJ1-1; D perhaps matches TRBD1 (5 bases). This CDR3 has 13 residues. Germline CDR1 reads SGHRS; CDR2 reads YFSETQ. Trimming took 5 bases from V and 3 from J, leaving 11 bases between them. Supplemented by reference TRBV5-1 and TRBJ1-1, the full variable domain reads KAGVTQTPRYLIKTRGQQVTLSCSPISGHRSVSWYQQTPGQGLQFLFEYFSETQRNKGNFPGRFSGRQFSNSRSEMNVSTLELGDSALYLCASRYSGDTEAFFGQGTRLTVV.

The chain employs TRBV5-1 and TRBJ1-2; 8 bases agree with TRBD1. This CDR3 contains 15 residues. Germline assignment: CDR1 SGHRS and CDR2 YFSETQ. V dropped 0 bases and J dropped 6; count of bases not matched to a gene: 7. CDR3 sequence (DNA): TGCGCCAGCAGCTTGGCCTTCACAGGGGGGAATGGCTACACCTTC. Its translation is CASSLAFTGGNGYTF.

The V and J genes are TRBV2 and TRBJ1-1, with 8 bases matching TRBD1. V gave up 3 bases and J gave up 0 bases; unmatched junction bases: 3. CDR1 is SNHLY and CDR2 is FYNNEI in the germline V gene. The CDR3 is 15 amino acids. The CDR3 DNA is TGTGCCAGCAGTGAGGCAGGGGGCATGAACACTGAAGCTTTCTTT. This codes for CASSEAGGMNTEAFF. Complete variable domain (other parts from reference TRBV2 and TRBJ1-1): EPEVTQTPSHQVTQMGQEVILRCVPISNHLYFYWYRQILGQKVEFLVSFYNNEISEKSEIFDDQFSVERPDGSNFTLKIRSTKLEDSAMYFCASSEAGGMNTEAFFGQGTRLTVV.

The chain has TRBV7-9 and TRBJ2-1, with TRBD1 matching over 8 bases. J gave up 1 base and V 6 bases, and 5 bases lay outside the gene matches. The length of the CDR3 is 15 residues. Per the germline V gene, CDR1 is SEHNR and CDR2 is FQNEAQ (reference sequence). CDR3: CASRTGVESYNEQFF. The CDR3 nucleotides read TGTGCCAGCAGGACAGGGGTAGAATCCTACAATGAGCAGTTCTTC.

This chain links TRBV7-2 with TRBJ1-2; 7 nucleotides line up with TRBD1. With V trimmed by 5 bases and J by 4 bases, 10 bases remained unmatched. Per the germline V gene, CDR1 is SGHTA and CDR2 is FQGNSA. There are 15 residues in the CDR3. The CDR3 reads CASSPLGQVLYGYTF. CDR3 nucleotide sequence: TGTGCCAGCAGCCCACTCGGACAGGTTCTCTATGGCTACACCTTC. The full variable domain, its missing parts supplied by reference TRBV7-2 and TRBJ1-2, is GAGVSQSPSNKVTEKGKDVELRCDPISGHTALYWYRQSLGQGLEFLIYFQGNSAPDKSGLPSDRFSAERTGGSVSTLTIQRTQQEDSAVYLCASSPLGQVLYGYTFGSGTRLTVV.

The V gene is TRBV7-9, the J gene TRBJ1-4, with a possible D match to TRBD1 (6 bases). This CDR3 has 14 residues. Germline loops: CDR1 SEHNR, CDR2 FQNEAQ (reference sequence). V was pared by 2 bases and J by 7 bases, with 11 bases between. The CDR3 coding sequence is TGTGCCAGCAGCTTAAGCATAGGGGGTGAAAAACTGTTTTTT. Translating it yields CASSLSIGGEKLFF.

This clone showed up just a few times. V gene TRBV5-1 combines with J gene TRBJ2-1; 11 positions agree with TRBD2. The germline gives CDR1 SGHRS, CDR2 YFSETQ. V lost 0 bases, J lost 10 bases, and 6 bases stayed unmatched. The CDR3 has 15 residues. The CDR3 is CASSLASGGPREQFF. The CDR3 DNA sequence: TGCGCCAGCAGCTTGGCTAGCGGGGGGCCCCGGGAGCAGTTCTTC.

In this sample, this clone turned up a few times. A junction end diverges from the germline sequence, so it may reflect a read error. The chain is built from TRBV5-6 and TRBJ2-5, with TRBD1 identical over 8 bases. The CDR3 is 15 amino acids. Germline V CDR1 and CDR2: SGHDT, YYEEEE. This CDR3 reads CASTLDGGQEETQYF. The CDR3 DNA is TGTGCCAGCACCTTGGATGGGGGACAGGAAGAGACCCAGTACTTC.

The V gene is TRBV7-9, the J gene TRBJ1-1, with D possibly TRBD1 on 6 matching bases. This CDR3 is 14 amino acids long. Deletions cut 5 bases from V and 1 base from J, with 11 bases between. Germline V gene lookup returns CDR1 SEHNR and CDR2 FQNEAQ (reference sequence). In DNA, the CDR3 is TGTGCCAGCAGCACCCAGGGGAGGAACACTGAAGCTTTCTTT. Translation: CASSTQGRNTEAFF.

The V gene is TRBV29-1, the J gene TRBJ1-6; maybe TRBD1 (6 bases). V lost 5 bases and J 6 bases, leaving 11 bases between the germline ends. The germline gives CDR1 SQVTM, CDR2 ANQGSEA. The CDR3 runs 13 residues. As DNA, the CDR3 is TGCAGCGTTTCACAGGGAGTTAATTCACCCCTCCACTTT. Protein sequence: CSVSQGVNSPLHF. Full variable domain (remainder filled in from reference TRBV29-1 and TRBJ1-6): SAVISQKPSRDICQRGTSLTIQCQVDSQVTMMFWYRQQPGQSLTLIATANQGSEATYESGFVIDKFPISRPNLTFSTLTVSNMSPEDSSIYLCSVSQGVNSPLHFGNGTRLTVT.

The CDR3 is CASSQTGGGYEQYF. In DNA, the CDR3 is TGTGCCAGCAGCCAAACAGGGGGCGGTTACGAGCAGTACTTC. The gene calls are TRBV3-1 (or the pseudogene TRBV3-2) and TRBJ2-7; TRBD1 matches at 9 bases. CDR3 length equals 14 residues. Germline values: CDR1 LGHDT, CDR2 YNNKEL (reference sequence). V gave up 2 bases and J gave up 4 bases; unmatched junction bases: 3.

V usage is TRBV5-4 and J usage is TRBJ1-2, with 8 nucleotides matching TRBD1. CDR1 is SGHNT and CDR2 is YYREEE in the germline V gene (reference sequence). The CDR3 extends over 16 amino acids. Trimming took 4 bases from V and 2 from J; bases not matched to a gene: 10. Here the CDR3 DNA reads TGTGCCAGCAGCATGGGACAGGACAAATTCAACTATGGCTACACCTTC. It codes for CASSMGQDKFNYGYTF.

This chain uses TRBV3-1 (or the pseudogene TRBV3-2) with TRBJ1-6; 8 bases line up with TRBD1. CDR3 size: 17 residues. J gave up 7 bases and V 4 bases, and 12 bases lay outside the gene matches. Germline V gene sequence: CDR1 LGHDT, CDR2 YNNKEL (reference sequence). The DNA for the CDR3 is TGTGCCAGCAGCCTCTGGACAGGGAGGGTAGGGAATTCACCCCTCCACTTT. It yields the protein CASSLWTGRVGNSPLHF.

The chain has TRBV9 and TRBJ1-6; tentatively, D is TRBD1 (6 bases). This CDR3 is built from 14 residues. The V gene lost 2 bases and the J gene lost 10 bases, with 13 bases spanning the gap. Germline V gene lookup returns CDR1 SGDLS and CDR2 YYNGEE. CDR3 sequence reads: CASSVEQGWSPLHF. DNA of the CDR3: TGTGCCAGCAGCGTGGAGCAGGGGTGGTCACCCCTCCACTTT. The variable domain in full, completed from reference TRBV9 and TRBJ1-6, reads DSGVTQTPKHLITATGQRVTLRCSPRSGDLSVYWYQQSLDQGLQFLIQYYNGEERAKGNILERFSAQQFPDLHSELNLSSLELGDSALYFCASSVEQGWSPLHFGNGTRLTVT.

The V call is TRBV27, the J call TRBJ1-2, with TRBD1 identical over 8 bases. V lost 2 bases and J lost 6; bases outside the gene matches: 2. CDR1 is MNHEY and CDR2 is SMNVEV in the germline V gene (reference sequence). CDR3 length: 13 amino acids. This CDR3 is CASSLNRGDGYTF. In DNA, the CDR3 is TGTGCCAGCAGTTTAAACAGGGGGGATGGCTACACCTTC.

The chain has TRBV18 and TRBJ1-1; D call uncertain. This CDR3 region has 13 residues. Germline CDR1 reads KGHSH; CDR2 reads LQKENI. The V end was cut by 3 bases, the J end by 2 bases, with 7 bases between. The CDR3 region has the DNA TGTGCCAGCTCACCCCTACTTAACACTGAAGCTTTCTTT. Translated: CASSPLLNTEAFF.

The rearrangement joins TRBV5-1 to TRBJ1-2; tentatively, D is TRBD1 (5 bases). This CDR3 contains 14 residues. The germline V and J ends were trimmed by 0 bases and 6 bases, with 12 bases remaining between them. CDR1 and CDR2 (germline): SGHRS, YFSETQ. The CDR3 loop reads CASSLGRVYDGYTF. CDR3 nucleotide sequence: TGCGCCAGCAGCTTGGGCAGGGTTTACGATGGCTACACCTTC. The full variable domain, rest sourced from reference TRBV5-1 and TRBJ1-2, is KAGVTQTPRYLIKTRGQQVTLSCSPISGHRSVSWYQQTPGQGLQFLFEYFSETQRNKGNFPGRFSGRQFSNSRSEMNVSTLELGDSALYLCASSLGRVYDGYTFGSGTRLTVV.

V usage is TRBV7-6 and J usage is TRBJ1-5; weak D call: TRBD1 (6 bases). Germline CDR1 and CDR2: SGHVS and FNYEAQ. Trimming removed 1 base from V and 3 bases from J, with 10 bases in between. CDR3 length equals 15 residues. The CDR3 here is CASSLGPGANQPQHF. CDR3 coding DNA: TGTGCCAGCAGCTTAGGACCAGGGGCCAATCAGCCCCAGCATTTT.

The V gene is TRBV7-9, the J gene TRBJ2-1, with TRBD2 matching over 11 bases. Trimming cost V 4 bases and J 4 bases; bases outside gene matches: 3. CDR1 and CDR2 from the germline V gene are SEHNR and FQNEAQ (reference sequence). The CDR3 spans 15 residues. The CDR3 bases are TGTGCCAGCAGCTCTAGCGGGAGGCTGTACAATGAGCAGTTCTTC. Amino acids: CASSSSGRLYNEQFF.

The rearrangement joins TRBV10-2 to TRBJ2-1, with D perhaps TRBD1 (5 bases). V was trimmed by 4 bases and J by 6 bases, leaving 10 bases between them. The germline gives CDR1 WSHSY, CDR2 SAAADI. This CDR3 has 13 residues. The CDR3 region has the DNA TGCGCCAGCAGTGTGATTACAGGCAATGAGCAGTTCTTC. Translation gives CASSVITGNEQFF.

V and J are TRBV4-1 and TRBJ1-2, with D hard to call. The germline V and J ends were trimmed by 1 base and 0 bases, with 9 bases remaining between them. Germline CDR1 MGHRA, CDR2 YSYEKL. The CDR3 is 15 amino acids. The CDR3 DNA sequence: TGCGCCAGCAGCCAAGTATCAGGTTCTAACTATGGCTACACCTTC. It encodes CASSQVSGSNYGYTF.

The V gene is TRBV5-6, the J gene TRBJ1-1, with 11 bases identical to TRBD1. Trimming removed 4 bases from V and 4 bases from J; junction bases left unmatched: 6. Germline CDR1 is SGHDT and CDR2 is YYEEEE. This CDR3 is 15 amino acids long. The CDR3 reads CASSQPGQGGTEAFF. The CDR3 DNA reads as TGTGCCAGCAGCCAACCGGGACAGGGGGGCACTGAAGCTTTCTTT.

The gene calls are TRBV4-1 and TRBJ1-4; 9 bases map to TRBD1. Looked up from germline, CDR1 is MGHRA and CDR2 is YSYEKL. J lost 8 bases, V lost 2 bases, and 6 bases had no gene match. This CDR3 comprises 15 residues. As DNA, the CDR3 is TGCGCCAGCAGCCAAAACAGGGGGCGGGGAGAAAAACTGTTTTTT. As protein: CASSQNRGRGEKLFF.

The chain couples TRBV2 to TRBJ2-1; D possibly corresponds to TRBD2 (6 bases). This CDR3 has 15 amino acids. V dropped 3 bases and J dropped 3 bases, with 12 bases sitting between them. From germline, CDR1 is SNHLY and CDR2 FYNNEI. CDR3 coding DNA: TGTGCCAGCAGTGACGGGGGAGTGGTCTACAATGAGCAGTTCTTC. Amino acids: CASSDGGVVYNEQFF. Full variable domain (remainder filled in from reference TRBV2 and TRBJ2-1): EPEVTQTPSHQVTQMGQEVILRCVPISNHLYFYWYRQILGQKVEFLVSFYNNEISEKSEIFDDQFSVERPDGSNFTLKIRSTKLEDSAMYFCASSDGGVVYNEQFFGPGTRLTVL.

The chain carries TRBV7-2 and TRBJ2-2; 11 bases align to TRBD2. CDR1 and CDR2 from the germline V gene are SGHTA and FQGNSA. There are 18 residues in the CDR3. The J segment lost 4 bases and the V segment lost 2 bases, leaving 9 bases of the junction unmatched. Written as DNA, the CDR3 is TGTGCCAGCAGCTTACAATCGAATGGACTAGCGGGCACCGGGGAGCTGTTTTTT. Encoded protein: CASSLQSNGLAGTGELFF. The full variable domain, with the rest looked up from reference TRBV7-2 and TRBJ2-2, is GAGVSQSPSNKVTEKGKDVELRCDPISGHTALYWYRQSLGQGLEFLIYFQGNSAPDKSGLPSDRFSAERTGGSVSTLTIQRTQQEDSAVYLCASSLQSNGLAGTGELFFGEGSRLTVL.

V is TRBV5-1 and J is TRBJ1-6, with 9 bases that match TRBD1. The CDR3 runs to 15 residues. J gave up 11 bases and V 0 bases, and 6 bases lay outside the gene matches. CDR1 and CDR2 from the germline V gene are SGHRS and YFSETQ. CDR3 protein: CASSLGLQGATPLHF. CDR3 sequence (DNA): TGCGCCAGCAGCTTGGGGTTACAGGGGGCAACACCCCTCCACTTT.

J is TRBJ1-1 and V is TRBV6-5; 8 bases match TRBD1. The CDR3 length is 14 residues. V trimming: 5 bases; J trimming: 8 bases; junction bases outside the gene matches: 10. CDR1 is MNHEY, CDR2 SVGAGI, per germline. The CDR3 reads CASSRLTGDAEAFF. In DNA, the CDR3 is TGTGCCAGCAGTCGGCTGACAGGGGACGCCGAAGCTTTCTTT.